A single sample gave rise to the 6 T cell receptor beta chains below, sequenced in a study of CXCR3-negative and CXCR3-positive naive CD8 T cells. Libraries of TRB cDNA were made by 5' RACE and carried UMIs. TCRdb reanalyzed the 5' RACE reads, giving one entry per CDR3 protein sequence and no DNA. The repertoire table contains 40,000 to 45,000 distinct CDR3 sequences. Material: memory CD8+ T cells from blood. The origin of the receptors is a human donor in good health. Some clones in this sample may be carry-over from other donors' samples.

This chain links TRBV5-5 with TRBJ2-7; there is no DNA to check the TCRdb D call of TRBD1. Germline CDR1 is SGHKS and CDR2 is YYEKEE (reference sequence). The CDR3 is 12 amino acids. This CDR3 is CASSSPGDEQYF.

The V gene is TRBV7-9, the J gene TRBJ2-7; with no DNA, the TCRdb D assignment of TRBD2 cannot be verified. Germline V gene lookup returns CDR1 SEHNR and CDR2 FQNEAQ (reference sequence). The CDR3 runs 16 residues. CDR3 sequence: CASSPRTSGRTYEQYF. The full variable domain, completed using reference TRBV7-9 and TRBJ2-7, is DTGVSQNPRHKITKRGQNVTFRCDPISEHNRLYWYRQTLGQGPEFLTYFQNEAQLEKSRLLSDRFSAERPKGSFSTLEIQRTEQGDSAMYLCASSPRTSGRTYEQYFGPGTRLTVT.

The V call is TRBV28, the J call TRBJ1-5. The CDR3 spans 15 residues. Germline CDR1 is MDHEN and CDR2 is SYDVKM. The CDR3 reads CASSWVGNSNQPQHF.

This chain links TRBV12-2 with TRBJ2-1; TCRdb's D call of TRBD2 is untestable without DNA. TRBV12-2 is termed a pseudogene. CDR3 length: 16 amino acids. The CDR3 is CASRFLEGSTYNEQFF.

V gene TRBV7-9 combines with J gene TRBJ2-2; without DNA, the TCRdb call of TRBD1 cannot be checked. This CDR3 has 15 amino acids. Germline CDR1 is SEHNR and CDR2 is FQNEAQ (reference sequence). The CDR3 reads CASSYTGPNTGELFF.

The chain has TRBV4-3 and TRBJ2-3; the TCRdb call, TRBD1, lacks DNA for checking. Germline V gene sequence: CDR1 LGHNA, CDR2 YSLEER. The CDR3 has 16 amino acids. The chain's CDR3 is CASSQDPGRGPDTQYF.